Listed here are 15 T cell receptor beta chains from one sample, sequenced in a study of beta chain features in type 1 diabetes. The antigens of these receptors remain unknown. Expressed TCRB transcripts were sequenced because the entire RNA isolate underwent reverse transcription. The method was immunoSEQ multiplex PCR; TCRdb's version includes in-frame clones alone and lacks a portion of them. The sample contains approximately 260,000 clones, roughly 20% of which appear only once. Study-level results: TCRB CDR3 length was moderately but significantly reduced in all four CD4+ subsets of Type 1 diabetes patients.

The sample was naive CD4+ T cells from blood. These receptors were collected from a woman aged 40 to 49 with type 1 diabetes.

The rearrangement links TRBV11-2 to TRBJ1-1; D is unresolved. Germline loops: CDR1 SGHAT, CDR2 FQNNGV. Trimming cost V 6 bases and J 0 bases, with 8 bases left between them. The CDR3 extends over 13 amino acids. CDR3 amino acids: CASRERLNTEAFF. CDR3 nucleotide sequence: TGTGCCAGCAGGGAGAGACTGAACACTGAAGCTTTCTTT.

J is TRBJ1-2 and V is TRBV5-1, with 8 nucleotides matching TRBD1. This CDR3 spans 13 amino acids. Trimming removed 7 bases from V and 8 bases from J; junction bases left unmatched: 10. CDR1 and CDR2 from the germline V gene are SGHRS and YFSETQ. CDR3 coding DNA: TGCGCCAGCTCCCCGACAGGGGCGGCGGGCTACACCTTC. It codes for CASSPTGAAGYTF. Supplemented by reference TRBV5-1 and TRBJ1-2, the full variable domain reads KAGVTQTPRYLIKTRGQQVTLSCSPISGHRSVSWYQQTPGQGLQFLFEYFSETQRNKGNFPGRFSGRQFSNSRSEMNVSTLELGDSALYLCASSPTGAAGYTFGSGTRLTVV.

With regard to this clone: Other DNA sequences of this sample code for an identical CDR3. The chain links TRBV18 to TRBJ1-1, with 7 positions matching TRBD1. Trimming at V came to 3 bases and at J to 3 bases, leaving 4 bases not matched to a gene. This CDR3 contains 14 residues. Per germline, CDR1 KGHSH and CDR2 LQKENI. The CDR3 nucleotides read TGTGCCAGCTCACCCCTTACAGGGGACACTGAAGCTTTCTTT. Translating gives CASSPLTGDTEAFF.

This clone appeared a few times. This chain uses TRBV4-2 with TRBJ2-1; 7 nucleotides align to TRBD1. The CDR3 is 14 amino acids. V trimming: 4 bases; J trimming: 10 bases; junction bases outside the gene matches: 10. Looked up from germline, CDR1 is LGHNA and CDR2 is YNFKEQ. The CDR3 bases are TGTGCCAGCAGCCGGGAGACAGGGACCGGCGAGCAGTTCTTC. Translating it yields CASSRETGTGEQFF.

The genes are TRBV4-2 and TRBJ2-7; TRBD1 is a possible D gene (5 bases). Trimming pared 0 bases from V and 1 base from J, leaving 10 bases between. The CDR3 is 15 amino acids. Germline V lookup: CDR1 LGHNA, CDR2 YNFKEQ. The CDR3 DNA reads as TGTGCCAGCAGCCAAGAGTCAGGGATATCCTACGAGCAGTACTTC. This sequence encodes CASSQESGISYEQYF.

V and J are TRBV18 and TRBJ2-1, with D unresolved. CDR3 length: 16 amino acids. The V end lost 3 bases, the J end lost 0 bases, and 12 bases lay between the germline ends. CDR1 is KGHSH and CDR2 is LQKENI in the germline V gene. The DNA of the CDR3 is TGTGCCAGCTCACCTAGTCCTCCGAGCTCCTACAATGAGCAGTTCTTC. Amino acids: CASSPSPPSSYNEQFF. The whole variable domain, filled in from reference TRBV18 and TRBJ2-1, reads NAGVMQNPRHLVRRRGQEARLRCSPMKGHSHVYWYRQLPEEGLKFMVYLQKENIIDESGMPKERFSAEFPKEGPSILRIQQVVRGDSAAYFCASSPSPPSSYNEQFFGPGTRLTVL.

This clone has just a few counts. This chain uses TRBV27 with TRBJ2-1; the D is unclear. The CDR3 loop spans 14 amino acids. The germline CDR1 and CDR2 sequences are MNHEY and SMNVEV (reference sequence). The V end was cut by 6 bases, the J end by 7 bases, with 16 bases between. The CDR3 reads CASSLLGLKNEQFF. The CDR3 DNA is TGTGCCAGCAGCCTTCTTGGCCTTAAGAATGAGCAGTTCTTC.

This clone was recorded a few times. V gene TRBV9 combines with J gene TRBJ1-1, with a possible D match to TRBD1 (6 bases). Trimming pared 8 bases from V and 0 bases from J, leaving 11 bases between. Germline lookup yields CDR1 SGDLS and CDR2 YYNGEE. The CDR3 runs to 13 residues. CDR3 coding DNA: TGTGCCAGTGCCACAGGGCTGAACACTGAAGCTTTCTTT. This sequence encodes CASATGLNTEAFF. The full variable domain, in which reference TRBV9 and TRBJ1-1 provide the parts outside the CDR3, is DSGVTQTPKHLITATGQRVTLRCSPRSGDLSVYWYQQSLDQGLQFLIQYYNGEERAKGNILERFSAQQFPDLHSELNLSSLELGDSALYFCASATGLNTEAFFGQGTRLTVV.

A few counts support this clone. This sequence joins TRBV14 and TRBJ2-7; 11 nucleotides match TRBD1. The J segment lost 4 bases and the V segment lost 4 bases, leaving 6 bases of the junction unmatched. The CDR3 has 15 amino acids. Germline V gene sequence: CDR1 SGHDN, CDR2 FVKESK. The CDR3 sequence: CASSRTGTGGYEQYF. Here the CDR3 DNA reads TGTGCCAGCAGCCGCACCGGGACAGGGGGGTACGAGCAGTACTTC.

Regarding this clone: This same CDR3 is encoded by further DNA sequences in the sample. The CDR3 nucleotides read TGTGCCAGCAGCTTAGATGGGGGGAATCAGCCCCAGCATTTT. Translating gives CASSLDGGNQPQHF. The chain carries TRBV11-2 and TRBJ1-5; tentatively, D is TRBD1 (5 bases). This CDR3 is 14 amino acids long. The germline V gene has CDR1 SGHAT and CDR2 FQNNGV. V was shortened by 0 bases and J by 4 bases, with 7 bases between the two germline ends. Based on the CDR3 plus reference TRBV11-2 and TRBJ1-5, the full variable domain is EAGVAQSPRYKIIEKRQSVAFWCNPISGHATLYWYQQILGQGPKLLIQFQNNGVVDDSQLPKDRFSAERLKGVDSTLKIQPAKLEDSAVYLCASSLDGGNQPQHFGDGTRLSIL.

J is TRBJ1-3 and V is TRBV6-5; D is unresolved. Per germline, CDR1 MNHEY and CDR2 SVGAGI. The CDR3 extends over 15 amino acids. The V end lost 2 bases, the J end lost 0 bases, and 8 bases lay between the germline ends. CDR3 loop: CASSYTLSSGNTIYF. In nucleotides, the CDR3 is TGTGCCAGCAGTTACACCCTCAGCTCTGGAAACACCATATATTTT.

The rearrangement links TRBV6-5 to TRBJ2-1, with a possible D match to TRBD2 (6 bases). This CDR3 region has 14 residues. Germline CDR1 is MNHEY and CDR2 is SVGAGI. V gave up 2 bases and J gave up 8 bases, with 13 bases separating them. CDR3 bases: TGTGCCAGCAGTTACGGAGGGAGAAACTATGAGCAGTTCTTC. Protein sequence: CASSYGGRNYEQFF.

This clone turned up a few times. The chain employs TRBV18 and TRBJ2-7, with 8 positions matching TRBD1. This CDR3 has 15 amino acids. Germline CDR1 and CDR2: KGHSH and LQKENI. After removal of 3 bases from V and 4 bases from J, the junction contained 8 bases not matched to a gene. The CDR3 region is CASSPGQGTSYEQYF. The CDR3 nucleotides are TGTGCCAGCTCACCTGGACAGGGAACGTCTTACGAGCAGTACTTC.

This clone came up a few times. V and J are TRBV2 and TRBJ2-3; 10 bases map to TRBD2. Losses at the gene ends were 6 bases for V and 3 bases for J; bases not matched to a gene: 12. This CDR3 has 17 amino acids. Germline assignment: CDR1 SNHLY and CDR2 FYNNEI. The CDR3 loop is CASRGGGTSAGTDTQYF. DNA for the CDR3: TGTGCCAGCAGAGGTGGGGGGACTAGCGCAGGGACAGATACGCAGTATTTT.

This chain uses TRBV5-1 with TRBJ2-1, with D unresolved. This CDR3 comprises 14 residues. V lost 6 bases and J lost 0, with 10 bases in between. Germline V lookup: CDR1 SGHRS, CDR2 YFSETQ. In DNA form, the CDR3 reads TGCGCCAGCATTGGCCCCAGCTCCTACAATGAGCAGTTCTTC. This sequence encodes CASIGPSSYNEQFF.